This T cell receptor beta chain was captured by sequencing in a study of blood T cell repertoires in COVID-19. Study background: The origin of the acute and convalescent COVID-19 samples was the United States, Italy and Spain. T cells, B-cell-depleted T cells, or PBMCs supplied cDNA or gDNA.

The authors' processing: From reference gene primer amplification, estimates of nucleated cell counts were derived. Using immunoSEQ multiplex PCR, the repertoire was profiled, and TCRdb retains in-frame clones only, with some absent. Clone size and V and J calls were adopted from that table, with D and trimming inferred from the DNA. The table lists about 80,000 clones, around four fifths of them singletons. This clone has a handful of counts. In the same sample, other DNA sequences code for this CDR3. The germline CDR1 and CDR2 sequences are KGHSH and LQKENI. The V end was cut by 2 bases, the J end by 2 bases, with 7 bases between. This CDR3 spans 14 amino acids.

The origin of this receptor is a man at least 80 years old with active or convalescent COVID-19. The chain has TRBV18 and TRBJ1-5; no clear D. The sample taken for sequencing was peripheral blood. CDR3 region: CASSPGQGNQPQHF. The CDR3 DNA follows: TGTGCCAGCTCACCAGGGCAGGGCAATCAGCCCCAGCATTTT.